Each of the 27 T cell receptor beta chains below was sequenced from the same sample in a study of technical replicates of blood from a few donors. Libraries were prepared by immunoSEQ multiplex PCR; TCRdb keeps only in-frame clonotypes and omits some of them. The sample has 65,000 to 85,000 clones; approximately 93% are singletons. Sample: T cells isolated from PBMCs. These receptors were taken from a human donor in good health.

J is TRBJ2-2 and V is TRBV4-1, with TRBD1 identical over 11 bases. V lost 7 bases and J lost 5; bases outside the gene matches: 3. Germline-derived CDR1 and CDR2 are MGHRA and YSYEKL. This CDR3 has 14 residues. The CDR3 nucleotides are TGCGCCAGCAAAGGGACAGGGGGGACCGGGGAGCTGTTTTTT. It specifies CASKGTGGTGELFF.

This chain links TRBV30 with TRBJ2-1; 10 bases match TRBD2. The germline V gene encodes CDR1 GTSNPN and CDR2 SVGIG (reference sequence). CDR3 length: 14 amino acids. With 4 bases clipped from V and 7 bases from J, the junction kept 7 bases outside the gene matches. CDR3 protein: CAWTSGRVGNEQFF. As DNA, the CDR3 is TGTGCCTGGACAAGCGGGAGGGTTGGGAATGAGCAGTTCTTC. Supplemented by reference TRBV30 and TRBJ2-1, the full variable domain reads SQTIHQWPATLVQPVGSPLSLECTVEGTSNPNLYWYRQAAGRGLQLLFYSVGIGQISSEVPQNLSASRPQDRQFILSSKKLLLSDSGFYLCAWTSGRVGNEQFFGPGTRLTVL.

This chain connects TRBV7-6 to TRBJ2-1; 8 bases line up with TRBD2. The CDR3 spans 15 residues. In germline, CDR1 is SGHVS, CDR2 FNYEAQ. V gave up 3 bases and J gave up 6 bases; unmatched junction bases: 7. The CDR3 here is CASSFSGSSTNEQFF. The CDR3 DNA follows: TGTGCCAGCAGCTTCAGCGGGAGTTCTACCAATGAGCAGTTCTTC.

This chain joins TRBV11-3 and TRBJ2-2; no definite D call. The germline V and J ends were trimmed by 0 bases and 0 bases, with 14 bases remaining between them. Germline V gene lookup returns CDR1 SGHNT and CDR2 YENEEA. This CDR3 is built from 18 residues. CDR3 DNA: TGTGCCAGCAGCTTAGATCTCCCCCTAGTGCCGAACACCGGGGAGCTGTTTTTT. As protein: CASSLDLPLVPNTGELFF.

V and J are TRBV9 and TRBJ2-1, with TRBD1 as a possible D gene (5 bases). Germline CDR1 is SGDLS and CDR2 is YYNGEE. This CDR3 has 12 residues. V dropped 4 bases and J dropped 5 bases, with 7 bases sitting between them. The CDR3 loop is CASSPGNNEQFF. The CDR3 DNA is TGTGCCAGCAGCCCAGGGAACAATGAGCAGTTCTTC.

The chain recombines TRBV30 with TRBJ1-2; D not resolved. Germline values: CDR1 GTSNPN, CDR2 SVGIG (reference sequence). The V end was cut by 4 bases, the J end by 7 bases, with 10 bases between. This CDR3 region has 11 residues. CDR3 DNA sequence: TGTGCCTGGAACTTAGGCGGTGGCTACACCTTC. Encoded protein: CAWNLGGGYTF.

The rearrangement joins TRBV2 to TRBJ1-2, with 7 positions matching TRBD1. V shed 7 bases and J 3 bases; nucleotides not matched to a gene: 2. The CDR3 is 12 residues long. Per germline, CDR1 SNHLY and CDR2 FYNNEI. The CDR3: CASTGGDYGYTF. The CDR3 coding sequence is TGTGCCAGCACAGGGGGAGACTATGGCTACACCTTC.

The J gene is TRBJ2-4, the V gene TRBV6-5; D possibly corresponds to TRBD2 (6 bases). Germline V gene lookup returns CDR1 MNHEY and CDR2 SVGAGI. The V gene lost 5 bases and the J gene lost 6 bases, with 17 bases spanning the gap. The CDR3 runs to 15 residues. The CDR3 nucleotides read TGTGCCAGCAGTACATTCAGGGAGGTGGGAAACATTCAGTACTTC. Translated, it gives CASSTFREVGNIQYF.

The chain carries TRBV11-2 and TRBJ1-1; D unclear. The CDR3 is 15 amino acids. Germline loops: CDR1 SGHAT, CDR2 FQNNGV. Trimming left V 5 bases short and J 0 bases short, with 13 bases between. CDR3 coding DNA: TGTGCCAGCAGCCGGGGTCGCCTCCTGAACACTGAAGCTTTCTTT. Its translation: CASSRGRLLNTEAFF.

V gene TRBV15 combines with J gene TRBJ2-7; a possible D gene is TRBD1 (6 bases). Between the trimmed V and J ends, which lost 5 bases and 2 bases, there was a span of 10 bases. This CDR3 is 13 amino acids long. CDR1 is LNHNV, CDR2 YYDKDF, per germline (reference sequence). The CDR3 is CATSRDTTYEQYF. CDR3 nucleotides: TGTGCCACCAGCCGGGACACGACCTACGAGCAGTACTTC.

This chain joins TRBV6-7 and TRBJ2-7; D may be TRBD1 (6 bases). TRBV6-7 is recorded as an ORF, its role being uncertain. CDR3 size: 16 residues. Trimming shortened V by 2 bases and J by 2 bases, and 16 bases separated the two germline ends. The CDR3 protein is CASSYPFDRPPYEQYF. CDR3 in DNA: TGTGCCAGCAGTTACCCCTTTGACAGGCCCCCCTACGAGCAGTACTTC.

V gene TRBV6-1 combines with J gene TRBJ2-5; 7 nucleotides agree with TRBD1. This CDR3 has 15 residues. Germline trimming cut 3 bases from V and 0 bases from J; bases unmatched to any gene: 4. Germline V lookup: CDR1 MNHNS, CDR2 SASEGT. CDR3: CASSEGRGYQETQYF. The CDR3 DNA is TGTGCCAGCAGTGAGGGCAGGGGGTACCAAGAGACCCAGTACTTC.

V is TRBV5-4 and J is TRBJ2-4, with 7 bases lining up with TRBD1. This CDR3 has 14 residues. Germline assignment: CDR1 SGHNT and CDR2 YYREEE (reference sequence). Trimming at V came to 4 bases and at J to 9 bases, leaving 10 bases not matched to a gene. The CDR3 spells CASSLDRDEAIQYF. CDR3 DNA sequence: TGTGCCAGCAGCCTCGACAGGGACGAGGCCATTCAGTACTTC. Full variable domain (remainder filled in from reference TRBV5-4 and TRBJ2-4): ETGVTQSPTHLIKTRGQQVTLRCSSQSGHNTVSWYQQALGQGPQFIFQYYREEENGRGNFPPRFSGLQFPNYSSELNVNALELDDSALYLCASSLDRDEAIQYFGAGTRLSVL.

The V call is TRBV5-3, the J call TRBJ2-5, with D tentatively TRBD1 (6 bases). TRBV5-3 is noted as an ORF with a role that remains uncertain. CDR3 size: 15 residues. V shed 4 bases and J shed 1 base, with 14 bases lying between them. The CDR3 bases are TGTGCCAGAAGCCCCCTCACAGGGCTCCAAGAGACCCAGTACTTC. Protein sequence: CARSPLTGLQETQYF.

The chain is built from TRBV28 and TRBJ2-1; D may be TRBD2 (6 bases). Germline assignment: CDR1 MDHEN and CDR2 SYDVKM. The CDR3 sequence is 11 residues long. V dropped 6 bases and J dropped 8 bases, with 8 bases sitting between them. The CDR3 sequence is CASSPSDEQFF. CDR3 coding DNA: TGTGCCAGCAGCCCTAGCGATGAGCAGTTCTTC. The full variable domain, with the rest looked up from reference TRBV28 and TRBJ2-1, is DVKVTQSSRYLVKRTGEKVFLECVQDMDHENMFWYRQDPGLGLRLIYFSYDVKMKEKGDIPEGYSVSREKKERFSLILESASTNQTSMYLCASSPSDEQFFGPGTRLTVL.

For the CDR3, the DNA is TGTGCCAGCAGCCCAAACAGGCTCTCCTACAATGAGCAGTTCTTC. This sequence encodes CASSPNRLSYNEQFF. The rearrangement joins TRBV7-3 to TRBJ2-1, with D perhaps TRBD1 (5 bases). The CDR3 runs to 15 residues. The germline gives CDR1 SGHTA, CDR2 FQGTGA. V was pared by 5 bases and J by 0 bases, with 11 bases between.

The CDR3 protein is CASSGGHLNEQYF. The CDR3 coding sequence is TGTGCCAGCAGTGGGGGACATCTGAACGAGCAGTACTTC. The V call is TRBV6-1, the J call TRBJ2-7; tentative D call: TRBD1 (6 bases). The length of the CDR3 is 13 residues. The V and J ends lost 4 bases and 5 bases respectively, with 12 bases between them. CDR1 and CDR2 (germline): MNHNS, SASEGT.

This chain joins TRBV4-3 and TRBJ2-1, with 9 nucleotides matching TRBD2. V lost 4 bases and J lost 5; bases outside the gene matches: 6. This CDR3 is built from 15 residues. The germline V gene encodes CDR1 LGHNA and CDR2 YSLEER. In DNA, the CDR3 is TGCGCCAGCAGCCCGTGGACTAGCGTCAACAATGAGCAGTTCTTC. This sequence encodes CASSPWTSVNNEQFF.

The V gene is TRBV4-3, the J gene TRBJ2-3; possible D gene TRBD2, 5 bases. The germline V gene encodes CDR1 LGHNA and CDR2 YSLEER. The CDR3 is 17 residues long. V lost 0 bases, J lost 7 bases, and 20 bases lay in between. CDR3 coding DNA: TGCGCCAGCAGCCAAGAAGACTTAGCGCATCTCGGGAATACGCAGTATTTT. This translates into CASSQEDLAHLGNTQYF.

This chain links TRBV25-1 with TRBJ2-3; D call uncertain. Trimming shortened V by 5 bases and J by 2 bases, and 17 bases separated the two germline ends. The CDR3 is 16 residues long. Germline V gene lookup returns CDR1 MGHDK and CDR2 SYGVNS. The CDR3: CASSRTLTSDTDTQYF. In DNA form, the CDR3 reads TGTGCCAGCAGTCGCACTCTCACCTCCGACACAGATACGCAGTATTTT.

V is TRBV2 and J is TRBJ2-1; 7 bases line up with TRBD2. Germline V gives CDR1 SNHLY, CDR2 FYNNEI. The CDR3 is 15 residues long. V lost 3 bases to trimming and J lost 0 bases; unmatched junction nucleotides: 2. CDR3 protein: CASSDTGGSYNEQFF. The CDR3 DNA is TGTGCCAGCAGTGATACGGGGGGCTCCTACAATGAGCAGTTCTTC.

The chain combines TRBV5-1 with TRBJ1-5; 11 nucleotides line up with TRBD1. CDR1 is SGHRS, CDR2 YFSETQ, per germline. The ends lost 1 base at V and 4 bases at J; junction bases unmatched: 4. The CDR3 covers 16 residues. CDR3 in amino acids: CASSLTGTGGNQPQHF. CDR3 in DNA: TGCGCCAGCAGCTTGACGGGGACAGGGGGGAATCAGCCCCAGCATTTT.

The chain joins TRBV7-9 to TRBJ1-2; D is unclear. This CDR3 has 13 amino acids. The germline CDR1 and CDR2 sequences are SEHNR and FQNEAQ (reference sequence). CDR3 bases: TGTGCGTCGCCCCCGGGTAACGACTATGGCTACACCTTC. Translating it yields CASPPGNDYGYTF.

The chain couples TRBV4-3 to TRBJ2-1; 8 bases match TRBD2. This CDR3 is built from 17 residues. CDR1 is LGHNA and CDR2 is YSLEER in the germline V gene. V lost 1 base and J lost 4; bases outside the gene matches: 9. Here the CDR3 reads CASSQGPGLVLYNEQFF. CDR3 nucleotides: TGCGCCAGCAGCCAAGGTCCGGGACTAGTATTATACAATGAGCAGTTCTTC.

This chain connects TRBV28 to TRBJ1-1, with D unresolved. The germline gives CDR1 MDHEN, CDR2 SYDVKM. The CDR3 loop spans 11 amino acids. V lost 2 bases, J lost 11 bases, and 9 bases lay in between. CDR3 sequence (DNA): TGTGCCAGCAGTTTAAGAGGGAGGGCTTTCTTT. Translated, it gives CASSLRGRAFF.

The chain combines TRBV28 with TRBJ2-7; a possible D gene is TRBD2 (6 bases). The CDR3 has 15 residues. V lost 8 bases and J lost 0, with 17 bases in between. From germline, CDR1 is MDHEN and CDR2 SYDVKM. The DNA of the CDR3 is TGTGCCAGCTCCACCTATCTGGGGGGCTCCTACGAGCAGTACTTC. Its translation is CASSTYLGGSYEQYF.

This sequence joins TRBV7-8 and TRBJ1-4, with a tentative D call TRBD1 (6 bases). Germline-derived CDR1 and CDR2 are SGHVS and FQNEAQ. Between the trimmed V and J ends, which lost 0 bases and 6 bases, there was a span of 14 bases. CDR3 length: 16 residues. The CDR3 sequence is CASSLAAGARDEKLFF. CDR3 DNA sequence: TGTGCCAGCAGCTTAGCGGCGGGGGCTCGAGATGAAAAACTGTTTTTT. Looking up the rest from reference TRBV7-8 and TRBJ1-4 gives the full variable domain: GAGVSQSPRYKVAKRGQDVALRCDPISGHVSLFWYQQALGQGPEFLTYFQNEAQLDKSGLPSDRFFAERPEGSVSTLKIQRTQQEDSAVYLCASSLAAGARDEKLFFGSGTQLSVL.